One T cell receptor (beta chain) is described in this entry. The antigen remains undetermined. The data belong to a study of shared clonotypes between healthy human individuals. About the research overall: Donors were a couple of women and a few men aged 18 to 49.

In the authors' workflow: Junction-only sequences produced by ImmunoSEQ had no quality scores, so filtering differed. The repertoire was sequenced with immunoSEQ multiplex PCR; TCRdb's copy has only in-frame clones and lacks some. For V, J and clone size, that table is used; D and trimming come from the DNA. Of about 530,000 clones in the sample, over 60% were seen once. Overall study findings and caveats: Clonotype sharing among the donors was expected to vary with sequencing depth.

There are 13 residues in the CDR3. Germline CDR1 reads KGHSH; CDR2 reads LQKENI. Each of the donors was a healthy adult who was HIV-negative and had not had a recent acute infection or vaccination. This receptor was identified in a woman between 35 and 50 years old in good health. Some clones in this sample may be carry-over from other donors' samples. The rearrangement uses TRBV18 and TRBJ2-5; 9 nucleotides match TRBD1. The J call is uncertain, as TRBJ2-7 better fits the DNA end. The material sequenced was PBMCs. CDR3: CASSPGQGAEQYF. The CDR3 nucleotides are TGTGCCAGCTCACCGGGACAGGGTGCCGAGCAGTACTTC.